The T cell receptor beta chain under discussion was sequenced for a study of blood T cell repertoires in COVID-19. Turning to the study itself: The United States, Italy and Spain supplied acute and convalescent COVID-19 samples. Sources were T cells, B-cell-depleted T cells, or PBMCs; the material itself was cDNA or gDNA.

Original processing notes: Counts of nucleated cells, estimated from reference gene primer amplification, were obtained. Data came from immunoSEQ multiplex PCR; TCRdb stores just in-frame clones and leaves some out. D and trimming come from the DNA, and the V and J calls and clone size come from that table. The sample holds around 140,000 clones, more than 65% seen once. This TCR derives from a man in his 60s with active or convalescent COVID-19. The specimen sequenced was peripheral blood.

The CDR3 region is CAWSSPDRNEKLFF. The CDR3 bases are TGTGCCTGGAGCTCCCCGGACAGAAATGAAAAACTGTTTTTT. J is TRBJ1-4 and V is TRBV30, with D perhaps matching TRBD1 (6 bases). This CDR3 comprises 14 residues. Germline V gene sequence: CDR1 GTSNPN, CDR2 SVGIG (reference sequence). Trimming removed 3 bases at V and 5 bases at J, with 13 bases between.